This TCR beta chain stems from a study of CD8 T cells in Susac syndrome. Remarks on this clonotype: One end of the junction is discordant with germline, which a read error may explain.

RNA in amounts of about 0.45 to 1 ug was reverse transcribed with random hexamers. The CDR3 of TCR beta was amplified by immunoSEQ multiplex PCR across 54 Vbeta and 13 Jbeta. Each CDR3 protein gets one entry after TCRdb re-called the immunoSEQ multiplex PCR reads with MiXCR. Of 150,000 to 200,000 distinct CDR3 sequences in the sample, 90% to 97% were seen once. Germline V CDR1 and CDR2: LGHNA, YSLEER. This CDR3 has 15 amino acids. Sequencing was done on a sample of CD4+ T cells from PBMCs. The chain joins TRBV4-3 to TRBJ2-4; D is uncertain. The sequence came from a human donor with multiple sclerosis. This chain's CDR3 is CASSQDAGGKTIQYF. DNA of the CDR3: TGCGCCAGCAGCCAAGATGCAGGCGGCAAAACCATTCAGTACTTC.